This paragraph reports one TCR beta chain. This sample stems from a study of cytomegalovirus exposure and HLA in healthy donors. The CDR3 length is 13 residues. With 6 bases removed from V and 4 bases from J, the gap between germline ends came to 9 bases. Germline CDR1 reads LNHDA; CDR2 reads SQIVND (reference sequence). The data were produced by immunoSEQ multiplex PCR, yet TCRdb's version contains in-frame clones alone and is incomplete. This sample has roughly 120,000 clones, with around 94% found just once. The rearrangement links TRBV19 to TRBJ1-4; the D is unclear. Sequencing was performed on PBMCs. The TCR sequence derives from a young woman in good health and CMV-seronegative. CDR3 coding DNA: TGTGCCAGTAGCCGAACAGTTAATGAAAAACTGTTTTTT. Its translation: CASSRTVNEKLFF.